Listed here is a single T cell receptor (beta chain). The antigen is unknown. This record comes from a study of cytomegalovirus exposure and HLA in healthy donors. Notes on the study in general: V- and J-gene trimming in TCR beta was tied to a missense DCLRE1C variant by an analysis performed later. The authors enumerated 164 TCR beta chains as linked to cytomegalovirus. In a later analysis, at a false discovery rate of 0.05, 16,951 TCR beta sequences matched HLA alleles.

Unmatched junction bases numbered 10, after V lost 6 bases and J lost 5 bases. Looked up from germline, CDR1 is MGHRA and CDR2 is YSYEKL. There are 15 residues in the CDR3. The PCR contained 60 Vbeta and 13 Jbeta primers. Sequencing was performed with immunoSEQ multiplex PCR; in TCRdb, only in-frame clones are kept and a portion is missing. The sample records 200,000 or so clones, approximately 80% being singletons. The clonotype originates from a woman aged 30 to 39 in good health and CMV-seropositive. The chain combines TRBV4-1 with TRBJ2-5, with TRBD2 matching 9 bases. The sequencing input was PBMCs. CDR3 DNA: TGCGCCAGCAGGGGTAGCGGGAGTTTACTGGAGACCCAGTACTTC. Protein product: CASRGSGSLLETQYF.